The clone carrying this TCR beta chain was found many times. The antigen remains undetermined. This record belongs to a study of T cells in Graves' hyperthyroidism and ophthalmopathy. About the research overall: At initial diagnosis, before any treatment had begun, peripheral blood was obtained.

Amplified TCR beta CDR3 regions derived from RNA transcripts. When the TCR CDR3 underwent first-round RT-PCR, the HTBI primer set was used. A single record per CDR3 protein comes from TCRdb applying MiXCR to the multiplex PCR reads. The sample has some 200,000 distinct CDR3 sequences, approximately 17% seen once. Study-wide results and caveats: By a 13 V-J model, ophthalmopathy was set apart from stable hyperthyroidism.

Graves' hyperthyroidism was deemed stable given no ophthalmopathy progression within 18 months. Patients with uncontrolled infections, other autoimmune diseases, pregnancy or lactation were excluded. The ends were cut back, 3 bases at V and 4 bases at J, with 9 bases in the middle. The CDR3 has 13 amino acids. Per germline, CDR1 MNHEY and CDR2 SMNVEV (reference sequence). The TCR comes from a man aged 45-60 years with Graves' hyperthyroidism. V gene TRBV27 combines with J gene TRBJ1-2, with unresolved D. Sequenced sample: blood. CDR3: CASSFGRGYGYTF. Here the CDR3 DNA reads TGTGCCAGCAGTTTTGGTCGTGGCTATGGCTACACCTTC.